This entry lists 21 T cell receptor beta chains sequenced from one sample in a study of OX40 agonist ivuxolimab in advanced cancers. The repertoire was sequenced with immunoSEQ multiplex PCR; TCRdb's copy has only in-frame clones and lacks some. Among 130,000 or so clones listed, approximately 90% were seen once. Material: CD4+ or CD8+ T cells sorted from blood, obtained in a trial of the OX40 agonist ivuxolimab. The receptors stem from an adult with an advanced solid tumor such as melanoma, head and neck, liver or kidney cancer.

This clone was observed a single time. V gene TRBV6-6 combines with J gene TRBJ2-7, with a weak D call TRBD1 (5 bases). Germline V lookup: CDR1 MNHNY, CDR2 SVGAGI (reference sequence). The CDR3 is made up of 13 amino acids. Trimming shortened V by 9 bases and J by 2 bases, and 14 bases separated the two germline ends. CDR3 sequence (DNA): TGTGCCAGTCGTGGACAACTAACCTACGAGCAGTACTTC. Translating gives CASRGQLTYEQYF.

This chain connects TRBV7-9 to TRBJ2-1, with 7 bases fitting TRBD2. Germline-derived CDR1 and CDR2 are SEHNR and FQNEAQ (reference sequence). Germline trimming cut 3 bases from V and 8 bases from J; bases unmatched to any gene: 10. The CDR3 spans 15 residues. The CDR3 DNA reads as TGTGCCAGCAGCTTGCGAGGCGGGAGTTCAGATGAGCAGTTCTTC. Translation gives CASSLRGGSSDEQFF. Together with reference TRBV7-9 and TRBJ2-1, the CDR3 gives the full variable domain: DTGVSQNPRHKITKRGQNVTFRCDPISEHNRLYWYRQTLGQGPEFLTYFQNEAQLEKSRLLSDRFSAERPKGSFSTLEIQRTEQGDSAMYLCASSLRGGSSDEQFFGPGTRLTVL.

The chain carries TRBV9 and TRBJ2-1; D remains ambiguous. This CDR3 spans 13 amino acids. CDR1 SGDLS and CDR2 YYNGEE come from the germline V gene. Deletions cut 0 bases from V and 3 bases from J, with 4 bases between. The CDR3 DNA is TGTGCCAGCAGCGTAGCCCTCTACAATGAGCAGTTCTTC. It encodes CASSVALYNEQFF. The variable domain in full, completed from reference TRBV9 and TRBJ2-1, reads DSGVTQTPKHLITATGQRVTLRCSPRSGDLSVYWYQQSLDQGLQFLIQYYNGEERAKGNILERFSAQQFPDLHSELNLSSLELGDSALYFCASSVALYNEQFFGPGTRLTVL.

The rearrangement uses TRBV5-4 and TRBJ2-3; 11 nucleotides line up with TRBD2. The V gene's germline CDR1 is SGHNT and CDR2 YYREEE (reference sequence). J lost 4 bases, V lost 3 bases, and 10 bases had no gene match. The CDR3 extends over 17 amino acids. CDR3 in amino acids: CASSSTSGGAGADTQYF. DNA of the CDR3: TGTGCCAGCAGCTCAACTAGCGGGGGTGCAGGCGCAGATACGCAGTATTTT.

V usage is TRBV7-2 and J usage is TRBJ2-3; 7 nucleotides align to TRBD2. V lost 2 bases, J lost 4 bases, and 15 bases stayed unmatched. This CDR3 comprises 18 residues. Germline CDR1 reads SGHTA; CDR2 reads FQGNSA. CDR3 protein: CASSLRPERGGFADTQYF. The DNA of the CDR3 is TGTGCCAGCAGCTTACGCCCGGAGCGGGGAGGTTTCGCAGATACGCAGTATTTT. Together with reference TRBV7-2 and TRBJ2-3, the CDR3 gives the full variable domain: GAGVSQSPSNKVTEKGKDVELRCDPISGHTALYWYRQSLGQGLEFLIYFQGNSAPDKSGLPSDRFSAERTGGSVSTLTIQRTQQEDSAVYLCASSLRPERGGFADTQYFGPGTRLTVL.

The chain employs TRBV14 and TRBJ2-5; 8 bases line up with TRBD2. The CDR3 contains 17 residues. Losses at the gene ends were 0 bases for V and 2 bases for J; bases not matched to a gene: 8. Germline-derived CDR1 and CDR2 are SGHDN and FVKESK. CDR3 nucleotide sequence: TGTGCCAGCAGCCAAGATCGTGGGACTAGTTTACAAGAGACCCAGTACTTC. It is translated as CASSQDRGTSLQETQYF.

V and J are TRBV4-2 and TRBJ2-6; D is possibly TRBD1 (6 bases). Germline lookup yields CDR1 LGHNA and CDR2 YNFKEQ. CDR3 length: 19 residues. Trimming left V 3 bases short and J 0 bases short, with 18 bases between. CDR3 in amino acids: CASSQVTMRGSSGANVLTF. The DNA for the CDR3 is TGTGCCAGCAGCCAGGTTACGATGAGGGGGAGCTCTGGGGCCAACGTCCTGACTTTC.

This chain uses TRBV29-1 with TRBJ2-5; no clear D. V was pared by 3 bases and J by 1 base, with 12 bases between. Germline values: CDR1 SQVTM, CDR2 ANQGSEA. The CDR3 consists of 14 residues. DNA for the CDR3: TGCAGCGTTGAGGCGACGACACCCCAAGAGACCCAGTACTTC. Amino acids: CSVEATTPQETQYF.

The CDR3 reads CASSQRLALVNEQFF. The CDR3 bases are TGTGCCAGCAGCCAAAGACTAGCCTTAGTCAATGAGCAGTTCTTC. This chain joins TRBV9 and TRBJ2-1, with TRBD2 identical over 7 bases. The trim removed 4 bases at V and 6 bases at J, leaving 10 bases unmatched. Germline V gives CDR1 SGDLS, CDR2 YYNGEE. The CDR3 runs to 15 residues.

The V call is TRBV6-1, the J call TRBJ2-1; the match to TRBD2 covers 8 bases. Germline lookup yields CDR1 MNHNS and CDR2 SASEGT. Trimming at V came to 3 bases and at J to 9 bases, leaving 7 bases not matched to a gene. CDR3 length: 14 amino acids. The CDR3 spells CASSETSATSEQFF. DNA of the CDR3: TGTGCCAGCAGTGAGACTAGCGCGACAAGTGAGCAGTTCTTC.

This rearrangement joins TRBV7-9 to TRBJ1-4, with D unresolved. Looked up from germline, CDR1 is SEHNR and CDR2 is FQNEAQ (reference sequence). V was clipped by 6 bases and J by 0 bases, with 11 bases between them. The CDR3 loop spans 15 amino acids. As DNA, the CDR3 is TGTGCCAGCAGGCGGACGGCCGCAACTAATGAAAAACTGTTTTTT. As protein: CASRRTAATNEKLFF.

The rearrangement uses TRBV18 and TRBJ1-1, with D unclear. This CDR3 spans 11 amino acids. In germline, CDR1 is KGHSH, CDR2 LQKENI. V was clipped by 3 bases and J by 8 bases, with 7 bases between them. CDR3 nucleotides: TGTGCCAGCTCACCCGACCGGGAAGCTTTCTTT. It specifies CASSPDREAFF.

The V gene is TRBV6-1, the J gene TRBJ1-1; TRBD1 might be the D (5 bases). V shed 4 bases and J shed 5 bases, with 17 bases lying between them. Germline CDR1 MNHNS, CDR2 SASEGT. The CDR3 loop spans 15 amino acids. CDR3 sequence: CASSVPSGSGTEAFF. Here the CDR3 DNA reads TGTGCCAGCAGTGTCCCCTCAGGGTCTGGAACTGAAGCTTTCTTT.

The V and J genes are TRBV28 and TRBJ2-3; the D is unclear. This CDR3 is built from 12 residues. Germline values: CDR1 MDHEN, CDR2 SYDVKM. V was pared by 2 bases and J by 6 bases, with 6 bases between. CDR3 DNA: TGTGCCAGCAGTTTAATAGGGGATACGCAGTATTTT. This sequence encodes CASSLIGDTQYF.

The chain carries TRBV6-1 and TRBJ1-2, with D tentatively TRBD1 (5 bases). Germline V lookup: CDR1 MNHNS, CDR2 SASEGT. This CDR3 has 16 amino acids. V lost 2 bases and J lost 0, with 13 bases in between. The CDR3 loop reads CASSERTLTPNYGYTF. DNA for the CDR3: TGTGCCAGCAGTGAAAGGACACTTACACCTAACTATGGCTACACCTTC.

The chain has TRBV9 and TRBJ1-5; the D is unclear. Germline CDR1 reads SGDLS; CDR2 reads YYNGEE. Trimming took off 4 bases at V and 0 bases at J, with 8 bases between the two ends. This CDR3 spans 14 amino acids. DNA of the CDR3: TGTGCCAGCAGCCTACACAGTAGCAATCAGCCCCAGCATTTT. It yields the protein CASSLHSSNQPQHF.

Here the CDR3 reads CASSSGQSNQPQHF. The CDR3 bases are TGTGCCAGCAGTTCGGGACAGAGCAATCAGCCCCAGCATTTT. The rearrangement links TRBV28 to TRBJ1-5; 7 nucleotides agree with TRBD1. With 4 bases clipped from V and 1 base from J, the junction kept 1 base outside the gene matches. The germline CDR1 and CDR2 sequences are MDHEN and SYDVKM. The CDR3 contains 14 residues.

This clone showed up just a few times. The chain links TRBV9 to TRBJ1-1; 7 positions match TRBD1. The CDR3 covers 14 residues. With V trimmed by 3 bases and J by 4 bases, 6 bases remained unmatched. Germline V CDR1 and CDR2: SGDLS, YYNGEE. The CDR3 region is CASSAQGRSTEAFF. CDR3 DNA sequence: TGTGCCAGCAGCGCACAGGGGCGGAGCACTGAAGCTTTCTTT.

The J gene is TRBJ1-1, the V gene TRBV28; weak D call: TRBD1 (6 bases). Trimming stripped 5 bases from V and 5 bases from J, with 15 bases between. Germline values: CDR1 MDHEN, CDR2 SYDVKM. The CDR3 runs 14 residues. The CDR3 loop reads CASSQTGLFTEAFF. In DNA form, the CDR3 reads TGTGCCAGCAGTCAGACAGGTTTGTTTACTGAAGCTTTCTTT.

The chain combines TRBV7-2 with TRBJ2-1; tentative D call: TRBD1 (6 bases). The CDR3 covers 16 residues. The germline CDR1 and CDR2 sequences are SGHTA and FQGNSA. The V gene lost 5 bases and the J gene lost 9 bases, with 23 bases spanning the gap. CDR3 DNA: TGTGCCAGCAGCCCCCCGGGGAACAGGGAGAAGAGTGAGCAGTTCTTC. The encoded protein is CASSPPGNREKSEQFF.

This clone appeared a single time. The V and J genes are TRBV11-2 and TRBJ2-1, with TRBD1 as a possible D gene (6 bases). The germline V gene encodes CDR1 SGHAT and CDR2 FQNNGV. This CDR3 spans 15 amino acids. V was trimmed by 5 bases and J by 0 bases, leaving 11 bases between them. The CDR3 DNA reads as TGTGCCAGCAGCCGGGACACCCCCTCCTACAATGAGCAGTTCTTC. Its translation: CASSRDTPSYNEQFF.